This TCR beta chain derives from a study of immune cell composition in non-small cell lung cancer. Study in general: Lung adenocarcinoma or squamous carcinoma made up most tumours.

General observations from the study: TIL tumour reactivity correlated with maximal tumour-associated clone frequency in adenocarcinoma. Tumour TCR-beta clonality showed no significant link to smoking pack-years.

As to this clone: Its target is unknown.

Unmatched junction bases numbered 7, after V lost 0 bases and J lost 2 bases. The CDR3 extends over 17 amino acids. Germline CDR1 and CDR2: SEHNR and FQNEAQ (reference sequence). Repertoires were generated with immunoSEQ multiplex PCR, while TCRdb's copy carries only in-frame clones and drops some. The data contain more than 1,200 clones, 60% to 80% of them singletons. The receptor was derived from a human donor with non-small cell lung cancer. This rearrangement joins TRBV7-9 to TRBJ2-5, with 9 bases identical to TRBD2. The sample taken for sequencing was lung tumor tissue. The CDR3 DNA is TGTGCCAGCAGCTTAGCCTCTAGCGGGGACCTTCAAGAGACCCAGTACTTC. Protein: CASSLASSGDLQETQYF.